This is a list of T cell receptor beta chains from one sample in a study of T cell responses to AZD1222 COVID-19 vaccine. Measured with immunoSEQ multiplex PCR; TCRdb has only the in-frame clones, and not every one. The sample has approximately 88,000 clones, roughly nine tenths seen once. The material was peripheral blood, obtained 28 days after the second AZD1222 dose. These receptors all stem from an adult who received the AZD1222 COVID-19 vaccine. CDR3s include the opening cysteine and the closing phenylalanine or tryptophan. A D gene is named only where the DNA matches it firmly. Only part of the rows carry a size: once, few, many, or a class if the clone is expanded.

size,D,V,J,DNA,CDR3
.,TRBD1,TRBV5-1,TRBJ2-3,TGCGCCAGCAGCTTGGCGGACAGGACTAGCACAGATACGCAGTATTTT,CASSLADRTSTDTQYF
.,.,TRBV15,TRBJ1-5,TGTGCCACCAGCAGAGCAATTAGGGATAGCAATCAGCCCCAGCATTTT,CATSRAIRDSNQPQHF
.,.,TRBV7-8,TRBJ1-3,TGTGCCAGCAGCTTAGACGGCTCCTCTGGAAACACCATATATTTT,CASSLDGSSGNTIYF
once,TRBD2,TRBV24-1,TRBJ2-3,TGTGCCACCAGTGAGGGAGCGGGGTTCACAGATACGCAGTATTTT,CATSEGAGFTDTQYF
once,.,TRBV19,TRBJ2-7,TGTGCCAGTAGCGGGAACAGTGGAAACTCCTACGAGCAGTACTTC,CASSGNSGNSYEQYF
.,TRBD1,TRBV4-2,TRBJ1-4,TGTGCCAGCAGCCAGAACATACAGGGGGCGAATGAAAAACTGTTTTTT,CASSQNIQGANEKLFF
.,.,TRBV11-2,TRBJ1-5,TGTGCCAGCAGCTTAGACAGCAATCAGCCCCAGCATTTT,CASSLDSNQPQHF
.,TRBD1,TRBV6-2/TRBV6-3,TRBJ2-7,TGTGCCAGCAGTTTACAGGGGGGTATTTACGAGCAGTACTTC,CASSLQGGIYEQYF
.,.,TRBV4-2,TRBJ2-2,TGTGCCAGCAGCCAAGAACCCGAATTTAGGGGGGAGCTGTTTTTT,CASSQEPEFRGELFF
.,TRBD1,TRBV11-2,TRBJ2-7,TGTGCCAGCAGCTTTGGGACAGGCCCCTACGAGCAGTACTTC,CASSFGTGPYEQYF
once,TRBD2,TRBV5-1,TRBJ2-1,TGCGCCAGCAGCCGCGACCCGGGACTAGCGTTGGGTGAGCAGTTCTTC,CASSRDPGLALGEQFF
.,TRBD2,TRBV5-1,TRBJ2-5,TGCGCCAGCAGCCCGGGACTAGCTGGCGAGACCCAGTACTTC,CASSPGLAGETQYF
.,.,TRBV7-9,TRBJ2-7,TGTGCCAGCAGCTTATACAGGGACTCCTACGAGCAGTACTTC,CASSLYRDSYEQYF
.,.,TRBV21-1,TRBJ1-1,TGTGCCAGCAGCAAAGACGGGTTCACTGAAGCTTTCTTT,CASSKDGFTEAFF
.,.,TRBV10-3,TRBJ1-2,TGTGCCATCAGGAGGATTTCCGGGCCTGGACATGGCTACACCTTC,CAIRRISGPGHGYTF
.,.,TRBV23-1,TRBJ1-3,TGCGCCAGCAGCCCGGGAAGGAACACCATATATTTT,CASSPGRNTIYF
.,.,TRBV15,TRBJ1-3,TGTGCCACCAGCGAAGCCGTGTTGTCCGGAAACACCATATATTTT,CATSEAVLSGNTIYF
.,.,TRBV18,TRBJ1-4,TGTGCCAGCTCACCACGGTCTTCGGGTCATAATGAAAAACTGTTTTTT,CASSPRSSGHNEKLFF
.,.,TRBV7-9,TRBJ1-3,TGTGCCAGCACCGGCGACAGTCCAATCTCTGGAAACACCATATATTTT,CASTGDSPISGNTIYF
once,.,TRBV19,TRBJ2-5,TGTGCCAGTATCACGTGTAGGGTTCAAGAGACCCAGTACTTC,CASITCRVQETQYF
.,.,TRBV2,TRBJ1-3,TGTGCCAGCAGTGAACTGCTCTCTGGAAACACCATATATTTT,CASSELLSGNTIYF
once,.,TRBV6-1,TRBJ1-6,TGTGCCAGCAGTGACAGGGGAGGCCACAATAATTCACCCCTCCACTTT,CASSDRGGHNNSPLHF
.,.,TRBV7-9,TRBJ1-4,TGTGCCAGCAGCCTAAGCGGGCAGGTTAATGAAAAACTGTTTTTT,CASSLSGQVNEKLFF
few,.,TRBV28,TRBJ1-2,TGTGCCAGCAGTCTAACTACAGTGGGAGGCTACACCTTC,CASSLTTVGGYTF
.,.,TRBV27,TRBJ2-3,TGTGCCAGCGGGGGGGCGGGAGATACGCAGTATTTT,CASGGAGDTQYF
.,.,TRBV12-2,TRBJ1-2,TGTGCAAGTCGCAACGCCCTCAGGGTCCTCACCGGGGGCTACACCTTC,CASRNALRVLTGGYTF
.,.,TRBV12-3/TRBV12-4,TRBJ1-6,TGTGCCAGCAGTCCCCGCAGCCATTCACCCCTCCACTTT,CASSPRSHSPLHF
.,.,TRBV5-8,TRBJ1-2,TGTGCCAGCAGCTACTATGGCTACACCTTC,CASSYYGYTF
.,.,TRBV25-1,TRBJ1-2,TGTGCCAGAAGTACAGGGAATGGCTACACCTTC,CARSTGNGYTF
.,TRBD1,TRBV2,TRBJ1-2,TGTGCCAGCAGCCCGGACAGGGGGCAGCACTATGGCTACACCTTC,CASSPDRGQHYGYTF
.,.,TRBV30,TRBJ1-5,TGTGCCTGGAGTATTACAGGGTACAATCAGCCCCAGCATTTT,CAWSITGYNQPQHF
.,TRBD1,TRBV9,TRBJ2-7,TGTGCCAGCAGCTTGGGACAGGGTTCCGTCGAGCAGTACTTC,CASSLGQGSVEQYF
.,.,TRBV25-1,TRBJ1-1,TGTGCCAGCAGCTTTGCGGGGAGCCACACTGAAGCTTTCTTT,CASSFAGSHTEAFF
.,.,TRBV3-1/TRBV3-2,TRBJ2-7,TGTGCCAGCAGCCAAGATGTAGGGACGGAGGTCTACGAGCAGTACTTC,CASSQDVGTEVYEQYF
.,.,TRBV24-1,TRBJ1-4,TGTGCCACCAGTGATTTGCGACCCAGGGAGAATGAAAAACTGTTTTTT,CATSDLRPRENEKLFF
.,.,TRBV7-6,TRBJ1-6,TGTGCCAGCAGCTTAAACCACGTAGCTAATTCACCCCTCCACTTT,CASSLNHVANSPLHF
.,TRBD2,TRBV18,TRBJ2-2,TGTGCCAGCTCCCCAACTAGCGGGTGGACCGGGGAGCTGTTTTTT,CASSPTSGWTGELFF
once,.,TRBV5-1,TRBJ2-3,TGCGCCAGCAGCTCGGGACATGCAACAGGAGGCACAGATACGCAGTATTTT,CASSSGHATGGTDTQYF
.,.,TRBV5-1,TRBJ1-1,TGCGCCAGCAGCGAACAGGGTGTCACTGAAGCTTTCTTT,CASSEQGVTEAFF
.,.,TRBV11-2,TRBJ1-2,TGTGCCAGCTCCCCGGGGCCTAACTATGGCTACACCTTC,CASSPGPNYGYTF
.,TRBD1,TRBV5-1,TRBJ1-2,TGCGCCAGCAGCTTGGCCGCCGGGACAGAGAACGGCTACACCTTC,CASSLAAGTENGYTF
.,.,TRBV3-1/TRBV3-2,TRBJ1-1,TGTGCCAGCAGCCTCTTCACTGAAGCTTTCTTT,CASSLFTEAFF
.,.,TRBV18,TRBJ2-7,TGTGCCAGCTCACCACCGCTGCGATTCTACGAGCAGTACTTC,CASSPPLRFYEQYF